This TCR beta chain was sequenced for a study of blood T cell repertoires in COVID-19. Under the authors' procedure: The authors estimated nucleated cell counts from reference gene primer amplification. This table comes from immunoSEQ multiplex PCR, and its TCRdb copy is limited to in-frame clones, with some not included. From that table come the V and J calls and clone size; the DNA was used to work out D and trimming. The sample includes around 150,000 clones, 70% to 90% of them seen just once. The clonotype originates from a woman aged 55-69 years with COVID-19, enrolled during active disease. Material: peripheral blood.

CDR3 DNA sequence: TGTGCCAGCAGCTTAGTAGCCCGTAGTACGACTAGCGGGGGCTATGAGCAGTTCTTC. As protein: CASSLVARSTTSGGYEQFF. J is TRBJ2-1 and V is TRBV7-2; 12 nucleotides agree with TRBD2. CDR3 length: 19 residues. Looked up from germline, CDR1 is SGHTA and CDR2 is FQGNSA. V dropped 1 base and J dropped 8; count of bases not matched to a gene: 15.